Described below is a single T cell receptor beta chain sequence and its context. The CDR3 length is 16 residues. The germline gives CDR1 MNHEY, CDR2 SVGAGI. V was cut by 0 bases and J by 2 bases, with 14 bases left in between. The sample comes from a study of technical replicates of blood from a handful of donors. Repertoires were generated with immunoSEQ multiplex PCR, while TCRdb's copy carries only in-frame clones and drops some. The table records some 15,000 clones, just over 85% of them present only once. The chain links TRBV6-5 to TRBJ2-7; D is unclear. This clonotype was obtained from a human donor in good health. Specimen: PBMCs. CDR3 sequence: CASSYSMPTETYEQYF. The CDR3 coding sequence is TGTGCCAGCAGTTACTCGATGCCCACAGAGACCTACGAGCAGTACTTC.